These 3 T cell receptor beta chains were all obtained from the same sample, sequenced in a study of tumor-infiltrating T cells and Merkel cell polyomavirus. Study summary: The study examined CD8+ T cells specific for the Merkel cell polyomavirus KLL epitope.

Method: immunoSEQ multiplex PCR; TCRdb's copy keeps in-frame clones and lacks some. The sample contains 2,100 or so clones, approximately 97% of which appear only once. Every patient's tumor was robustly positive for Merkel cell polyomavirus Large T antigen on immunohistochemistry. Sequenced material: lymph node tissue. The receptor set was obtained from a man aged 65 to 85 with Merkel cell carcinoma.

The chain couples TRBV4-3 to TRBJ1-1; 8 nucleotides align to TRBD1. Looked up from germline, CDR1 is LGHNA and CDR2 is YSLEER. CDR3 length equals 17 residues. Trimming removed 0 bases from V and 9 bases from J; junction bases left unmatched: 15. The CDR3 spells CASSQDAGGYIGRKAFF. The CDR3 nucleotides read TGCGCCAGCAGCCAAGATGCAGGGGGCTATATAGGTCGGAAAGCTTTCTTT.

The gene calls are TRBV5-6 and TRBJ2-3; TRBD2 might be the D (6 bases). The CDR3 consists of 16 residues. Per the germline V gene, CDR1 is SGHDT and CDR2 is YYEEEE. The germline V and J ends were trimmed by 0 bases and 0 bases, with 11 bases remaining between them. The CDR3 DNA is TGTGCCAGCAGCTTGGCCGTGCGGGGCAGCACAGATACGCAGTATTTT. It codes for CASSLAVRGSTDTQYF. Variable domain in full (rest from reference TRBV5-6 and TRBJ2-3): DAGVTQSPTHLIKTRGQQVTLRCSPKSGHDTVSWYQQALGQGPQFIFQYYEEEERQRGNFPDRFSGHQFPNYSSELNVNALLLGDSALYLCASSLAVRGSTDTQYFGPGTRLTVL.

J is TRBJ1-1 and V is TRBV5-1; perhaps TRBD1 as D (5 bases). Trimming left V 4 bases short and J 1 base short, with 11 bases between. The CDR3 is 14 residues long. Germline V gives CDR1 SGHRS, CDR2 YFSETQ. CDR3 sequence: CASSASGGNTEAFF. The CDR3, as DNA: TGCGCCAGCAGCGCTTCGGGGGGGAACACTGAAGCTTTCTTT.